This TCR beta chain was captured in a study of blood T cell repertoires in COVID-19. Germline V gene sequence: CDR1 SNHLY, CDR2 FYNNEI. This CDR3 contains 14 residues. Deletions cut 7 bases from V and 6 bases from J, with 15 bases between. Sequenced by immunoSEQ multiplex PCR; TCRdb stores in-frame clones only, minus some. The table lists about 46,000 clones, around 87% of them singletons, with approximately 3% in the top ten. This clone was counted once. Sequences were obtained from PBMCs or T cells enriched from blood (not recorded which). The origin of this receptor is a woman in her forties or fifties who had recovered from COVID-19. The chain is built from TRBV2 and TRBJ2-2, with D possibly being TRBD1 (5 bases). For the CDR3, the DNA is TGTGCCAGCAATTCGGACACCCGAGCCGGGGAGCTGTTTTTT. Amino acid sequence: CASNSDTRAGELFF. The full variable domain, completed using reference TRBV2 and TRBJ2-2, is EPEVTQTPSHQVTQMGQEVILRCVPISNHLYFYWYRQILGQKVEFLVSFYNNEISEKSEIFDDQFSVERPDGSNFTLKIRSTKLEDSAMYFCASNSDTRAGELFFGEGSRLTVL.